This is a list of T cell receptor beta chains from one sample in a study of chemoradiotherapy in HPV16-positive cancers. Here immunoSEQ multiplex PCR was the method, and the copy in TCRdb shows in-frame clones only, minus some. The sample yields 3,600 or so clones, 85% to 95% seen once. The source material was blood, sampled from a patient who underwent chemoradiotherapy. The receptors stem from a human donor with HPV-associated anogenital cancer. The CDR3 runs from the conserved cysteine through the conserved F or W. Each record gives: J gene, V gene, D gene, clone size, CDR3 DNA, CDR3 protein. A D gene is named only where the DNA matches it firmly. The listing skips clone size in some rows; elsewhere it reads once, few, many or a size class.

TRBJ1-1 | TRBV11-2 | . | . | TGTGCCAGCACCTTAGCTTTTGGGGGCTTCGAAGCTTTCTTT | CASTLAFGGFEAFF
TRBJ2-1 | TRBV7-9 | TRBD1 | . | TGTGCCAGCAGCCCCGTTCAGGGGGCCTACAATGAGCAGTTCTTC | CASSPVQGAYNEQFF
TRBJ2-7 | TRBV7-2 | . | once | TGTGCCAGCAGCTTAGTTAACAGGGACGAGCAGTACTTC | CASSLVNRDEQYF
TRBJ1-1 | TRBV30 | . | . | TGTGCCTGGAGTGTCTCAGGATGGGGGGATGGGAACACTGAAGCTTTCTTT | CAWSVSGWGDGNTEAFF
TRBJ2-4 | TRBV19 | . | . | TGTGCCAGTAGTCCTCTCGGGGGAGCGGACATTCAGTACTTC | CASSPLGGADIQYF
TRBJ1-3 | TRBV28 | . | . | TGTGCCAGCAGTTTAATGCAGATCTCTGGAAACACCATATATTTT | CASSLMQISGNTIYF
TRBJ1-1 | TRBV6-5 | . | . | TGTGCCAGCAGTTACGCCCGGGAGACTGAAGCTTTCTTT | CASSYARETEAFF
TRBJ2-1 | TRBV5-6 | TRBD1 | . | TGTGCCAGCAGCTTGTGGACAGGGGGCCCCAATGAGCAGTTCTTC | CASSLWTGGPNEQFF
TRBJ2-7 | TRBV7-8 | . | . | TGTGCCAGCAGCTTCCAGGCAGGGCTCGGGGTGAGCGAGCAGTACTTC | CASSFQAGLGVSEQYF
TRBJ2-3 | TRBV27 | TRBD1 | . | TGTGCCAGCAGTCTCCCGGGGACAGAGCCAGATACGCAGTATTTT | CASSLPGTEPDTQYF
TRBJ1-5 | TRBV11-2 | . | . | TGTGCCAGCAGCCCGATTCTCAGGGCCCCCCCCAATCAGCCCCAGCATTTT | CASSPILRAPPNQPQHF
TRBJ2-5 | TRBV7-2 | TRBD2 | . | TGTGCCAGCAGTGTTCAACTAGCGGGAGGAGAGACCCAGTACTTC | CASSVQLAGGETQYF
TRBJ2-2 | TRBV6-5 | . | once | TGTGCCAGCAGCCGCGATATGGCGAACACCGGGGAGCTGTTTTTT | CASSRDMANTGELFF
TRBJ2-1 | TRBV9 | TRBD2 | once | TGTGCCAGCAGTGGTAGCGGGGGGCCCTACAATGAGCAGTTCTTC | CASSGSGGPYNEQFF
TRBJ2-7 | TRBV5-1 | . | . | TGCGCCAGCAGGCCCGGGACGGATTCCTCCGAGCAGTACTTC | CASRPGTDSSEQYF
TRBJ1-2 | TRBV6-1 | . | . | TGTGCCAGCAGTGAAGGGGGGAAAAGATACACCTTC | CASSEGGKRYTF
TRBJ2-7 | TRBV27 | . | . | TGTGCCAGCGGGATACGCGAGCAGTACTTC | CASGIREQYF
TRBJ2-1 | TRBV7-9 | TRBD2 | . | TGTGCCAGCAGCTTAATTGGCGGGGGGCCCGGTGATGAGCAGTTCTTC | CASSLIGGGPGDEQFF
TRBJ1-1 | TRBV5-1 | . | . | TGCGCCAGCAGCTTGGTTGGGGGCAACACTGAAGCTTTCTTT | CASSLVGGNTEAFF
TRBJ2-7 | TRBV19 | TRBD2 | once | TGTGCCAGTAGCCCCAGCGGGAGGGCGACCGAGCAGTACTTC | CASSPSGRATEQYF
TRBJ2-2 | TRBV19 | TRBD2 | . | TGTGCCTCTTCGGGGGGGCGGAACACCGGGGAGCTGTTTTTT | CASSGGRNTGELFF
TRBJ2-3 | TRBV4-1 | TRBD2 | . | TGCGCCAGCAGCCAAGCGAGCGGGGGGTGGGGCACAGATACGCAGTATTTT | CASSQASGGWGTDTQYF